These 3 T cell receptor beta chains originate from one sample sequenced in a study of regulatory T cells in long-lasting Graves disease. HTBI primers from iRepertoire and Arm-PCR of CDR3 regions yielded the TCR beta libraries. TCRdb re-called the multiplex PCR reads with MiXCR, one entry per CDR3 protein. In the table there are around 480,000 distinct CDR3 sequences, about 16% of which are singletons. As to time point: newly diagnosed GD, antithyroid drugs for less than 3 months. After RNA was extracted from PBMCs, the TCR library was made from it. This sample was shared with a second study, whose subject was T cells in Graves' hyperthyroidism and ophthalmopathy.

The sample here was peripheral blood mononuclear cells (PBMCs), taken at new diagnosis, from a patient treated with antithyroid drugs. The receptors derive from a middle-aged woman with Graves disease.

This clonotype has at least ten counts. The CDR3 DNA sequence: TGTGCCAGCAGCTTAGGGACTAGCAAGGATACGCAGTATTTT. This codes for CASSLGTSKDTQYF. The rearrangement uses TRBV7-9 and TRBJ2-3; 8 bases agree with TRBD2. J gave up 6 bases and V 1 base, and 3 bases lay outside the gene matches. Per the germline V gene, CDR1 is SEHNR and CDR2 is FQNEAQ (reference sequence). The CDR3 runs 14 residues.

This clonotype was seen more than once but under ten times. The gene calls are TRBV7-9 and TRBJ1-4, with D perhaps matching TRBD1 (6 bases). V dropped 6 bases and J dropped 8 bases, with 10 bases sitting between them. Germline values: CDR1 SEHNR, CDR2 FQNEAQ (reference sequence). This CDR3 comprises 12 residues. Written as DNA, the CDR3 is TGTGCCAGCAGGTTTCAGGGGGAAAAACTGTTTTTT. It translates to CASRFQGEKLFF.

This rearrangement joins TRBV4-1 to TRBJ2-3; weak D call: TRBD1 (5 bases). The germline gives CDR1 MGHRA, CDR2 YSYEKL. The CDR3 sequence is 15 residues long. V lost 1 base to trimming and J lost 5 bases, with 13 bases between them. This chain's CDR3 is CASSQVAGHGDTQYF. The DNA for the CDR3 is TGCGCCAGCAGCCAAGTGGCAGGGCATGGAGATACGCAGTATTTT.